A single T cell receptor (beta chain) is shown here with its context. The antigen remains unidentified. J was trimmed by 8 bases and V by 6 bases; bases with no gene match: 5. There are 13 residues in the CDR3. Germline CDR1 is LNHDA and CDR2 is SQIVND (reference sequence). This sample was taken from a study of cytomegalovirus exposure and HLA in healthy donors. Study-level information: Among over 300 genotyped donors, roughly 80% fell in the Caucasian-associated ancestry cluster. Overall study findings and caveats: Accurate predictions that matched the HLA-A and HLA-B alleles of most subjects were reportedly made from TCR beta sequences. It was only CMV serostatus that was available as immune exposure information. Trimming of TCR beta V- and J-genes showed a link, identified in a later analysis, to a missense DCLRE1C variant.

Primers included in the PCR were 60 Vbeta and 13 Jbeta primers. Generated by immunoSEQ multiplex PCR, the TCRdb table keeps only in-frame clones and is missing some. The sample shows some 90,000 clones, about 81% of them seen only once. The specimen was PBMCs. This TCR came from a man aged 35-49 years in good health and CMV-seronegative. V and J are TRBV19 and TRBJ2-1; 9 nucleotides align to TRBD2. CDR3 sequence reads: CASRRGGAHEQFF. CDR3 DNA: TGTGCCAGTAGACGCGGGGGGGCCCATGAGCAGTTCTTC.